The clone carrying this T cell receptor (beta chain) appeared many times. The antigen is unknown. The CDR3 regions of TCR beta were amplified from RNA transcripts. Using the HTBI primer set, a first-round RT-PCR was run on the TCR CDR3. MiXCR, run by TCRdb on the multiplex PCR reads, gives a single entry per CDR3 protein. The table has approximately 330,000 distinct CDR3 sequences, about an eighth seen once. This sample is drawn from a study of T cells in Graves' hyperthyroidism and ophthalmopathy. The study's findings and limits: Ophthalmopathy prediction by the model preceded onset by a median 6.5 months. Most thyroid clonotypes with frequency above 0.001 were detected in blood.

This CDR3 is built from 15 residues. Between the trimmed V and J ends, which lost 2 bases and 3 bases, there was a span of 11 bases. The germline V gene has CDR1 MNHEY and CDR2 SVGAGI. Diagnoses were made from clinical symptoms, serum measures (thyroxine and TRAb), thyroid ultrasound and orbital computed tomography. The chain joins TRBV6-5 to TRBJ2-1; possibly TRBD1 for D (6 bases). The source is a woman aged 40-49 years with Graves' ophthalmopathy. Material for sequencing was blood. The CDR3 reads CASSYNPDSYNEQFF. The CDR3 DNA reads as TGTGCCAGCAGTTACAACCCGGACAGCTACAATGAGCAGTTCTTC.